Listed below are T cell receptor beta chains from one sample, sequenced in a study of technical replicates of blood from several donors. The method was immunoSEQ multiplex PCR; TCRdb's version includes in-frame clones alone and lacks a portion of them. The table has fewer than 70,000 clones, 86% seen once. The source material was PBMCs. The receptor source for this set is a human donor in good health. Some clones in this sample may be carry-over from other donors' samples. Both conserved end residues are part of each CDR3. The D gene is left open where the match is weak. Size is stated for part of the rows, as once, few or many counts, or as a class when the clone is expanded.

clone_size j_call v_call d_call cdr3_aa cdr3_nt
. TRBJ1-4 TRBV21-1 . CASSPTGGGGGKLFF TGTGCCAGCAGCCCTACAGGGGGCGGGGGAGGAAAACTGTTTTTT
. TRBJ2-7 TRBV7-9 TRBD2 CASSLMRLLAGGSNEQYF TGTGCCAGCAGCTTAATGAGACTACTAGCGGGGGGTTCTAACGAGCAGTACTTC
. TRBJ2-1 TRBV7-3 TRBD2 CASSLTSGSGYNEQFF TGTGCCAGCAGCTTAACCTCGGGTAGCGGGTACAATGAGCAGTTCTTC
once TRBJ1-1 TRBV6-6 . CASSRQENTEAFF TGTGCCAGCAGTCGACAGGAGAACACTGAAGCTTTCTTT
. TRBJ2-5 TRBV5-1 . CASSNRETQYF TGCGCCAGCAGCAATCGGGAGACCCAGTACTTC
. TRBJ2-1 TRBV19 . CASNERNSYNEQFF TGTGCCAGTAATGAGCGGAACTCCTACAATGAGCAGTTCTTC
. TRBJ1-6 TRBV5-1 . CASRSSGNNSPLHF TGCGCCAGCAGGTCGTCAGGGAATAATTCACCCCTCCACTTT
. TRBJ2-5 TRBV7-3 . CASSSPPSETQYF TGTGCCAGCAGCTCGCCCCCCAGTGAGACCCAGTACTTC
. TRBJ2-7 TRBV4-1 TRBD1 CASSQDLDRRQYF TGCGCCAGCAGCCAAGATTTGGACAGGAGGCAGTACTTC
few TRBJ1-6 TRBV4-1 . CASSTDSYNSPLHF TGCGCCAGCAGCACCGACAGTTATAATTCACCCCTCCACTTT
. TRBJ1-5 TRBV6-6 . CASSYGSGTQDQPQHF TGTGCCAGCAGTTACGGAAGCGGGACACAAGATCAGCCCCAGCATTTT
. TRBJ1-4 TRBV4-2 TRBD1 CASSQEGGRGRAANEKLFF TGTGCCAGCAGCCAAGAAGGGGGCAGGGGGCGGGCGGCTAATGAAAAACTGTTTTTT
. TRBJ1-4 TRBV7-2 TRBD1 CASSTRTGEEKLFF TGTGCCAGCAGCACCCGGACAGGGGAGGAAAAACTGTTTTTT
. TRBJ1-2 TRBV7-3 . CASSLAGGFHGYTF TGTGCCAGCAGCTTGGCGGGGGGGTTTCATGGCTACACCTTC
. TRBJ2-1 TRBV9 TRBD1 CASSLTGTGGANEQFF TGTGCCAGCAGCTTAACCGGGACAGGGGGGGCCAATGAGCAGTTCTTC
. TRBJ2-7 TRBV5-1 . CASSPAVSYEQYF TGCGCCAGCAGCCCGGCGGTTAGCTACGAGCAGTACTTC
. TRBJ2-7 TRBV5-1 TRBD2 CASSLNGERGAVSQYF TGCGCCAGCAGCTTGAACGGCGAGCGGGGGGCGGTCTCGCAGTACTTC
. TRBJ2-1 TRBV5-1 . CASSATLPSNEQFF TGCGCCAGCAGCGCGACATTGCCTTCAAATGAGCAGTTCTTC
. TRBJ1-6 TRBV6-5 . CASSSAGGSPLHF TGTGCCAGCAGTTCGGCGGGGGGATCACCCCTCCACTTT
. TRBJ1-5 TRBV6-5 TRBD1 CASSRQGLGQPQHF TGTGCCAGCAGTCGACAGGGATTGGGTCAGCCCCAGCATTTT
. TRBJ2-3 TRBV4-3 . CASSQNWAGDTQYF TGCGCCAGCAGCCAAAACTGGGCGGGGGATACGCAGTATTTT
once TRBJ2-1 TRBV5-1 TRBD2 CASSRTSGSFNEQFF TGCGCCAGCAGCCGGACTAGCGGGAGTTTCAATGAGCAGTTCTTC
. TRBJ1-3 TRBV6-5 . CASSNSKPSGNTIYF TGTGCCAGCAGTAATAGTAAACCCTCTGGAAACACCATATATTTT
. TRBJ2-2 TRBV12-5 TRBD1 CASGLDRGELFF TGTGCTAGTGGTTTGGACAGGGGTGAGCTGTTTTTT
. TRBJ2-7 TRBV12-5 TRBD1 CASGLGTGSYEQYF TGTGCTAGTGGTTTGGGGACAGGTTCCTACGAGCAGTACTTC
. TRBJ1-1 TRBV7-9 . CASSLGFGTEAFF TGTGCCAGCAGCTTGGGTTTCGGGACAGAAGCTTTCTTT
. TRBJ2-7 TRBV4-1 TRBD1 CASSQDRQGLGFGEQYF TGCGCCAGCAGCCAAGATCGACAGGGTCTTGGTTTTGGCGAGCAGTACTTC
. TRBJ2-1 TRBV11-2 TRBD2 CASSLSLAIAGDNEQFF TGTGCCAGCAGCTTATCCCTGGCGATAGCGGGGGACAATGAGCAGTTCTTC
. TRBJ2-7 TRBV5-1 TRBD1 CASSFSGQSYEQYF TGCGCCAGCAGCTTCTCGGGACAGTCCTACGAGCAGTACTTC
. TRBJ2-7 TRBV19 . CASSTTGNEQYF TGTGCCAGTAGTACCACAGGGAACGAGCAGTACTTC
. TRBJ2-3 TRBV19 . CASSVENTDTQYF TGTGCCAGTAGTGTGGAGAACACAGATACGCAGTATTTT
. TRBJ1-4 TRBV2 TRBD1 CASSTGVNEKLFF TGTGCCAGTTCGACAGGGGTAAATGAAAAACTGTTTTTT
. TRBJ2-2 TRBV2 . CASRPDLQGTGELFF TGTGCCAGCCGGCCGGATTTACAGGGCACCGGGGAGCTGTTTTTT
once TRBJ2-2 TRBV2 TRBD2 CASSPGLGGPSRNTGELFF TGTGCCAGCAGCCCGGGACTAGGCGGCCCCTCGCGCAACACCGGGGAGCTGTTTTTT
. TRBJ2-7 TRBV9 TRBD2 CASSVGGLAEEQYF TGTGCCAGCAGCGTAGGAGGACTAGCGGAGGAGCAGTACTTC
. TRBJ2-5 TRBV7-2 TRBD2 CASSLGPGEGETQYF TGTGCCAGCAGCTTAGGGCCGGGGGAGGGGGAGACCCAGTACTTC
. TRBJ1-5 TRBV7-2 TRBD1 CASSSGTGFNQPQHF TGTGCCAGCAGCTCCGGGACAGGGTTCAATCAGCCCCAGCATTTT
. TRBJ2-5 TRBV7-2 . CASSLVAGAETQYF TGTGCCAGCAGCTTAGTGGCAGGGGCAGAGACCCAGTACTTC
. TRBJ1-2 TRBV10-3 . CAISNRFGESTF TGTGCCATCAGTAATCGGTTTGGAGAGAGTACCTTC
once TRBJ2-3 TRBV4-1 TRBD2 CASSQDFSFGTSGAEDTQYF TGCGCCAGCAGCCAAGATTTCAGTTTCGGGACTAGCGGGGCGGAAGATACGCAGTATTTT
. TRBJ1-1 TRBV2 . CASKREGTEAFF TGTGCCAGCAAACGCGAGGGCACTGAAGCTTTCTTT
. TRBJ2-5 TRBV4-2 TRBD2 CASSQDRGGGGETQYF TGTGCCAGCAGCCAAGATAGGGGCGGGGGGGGAGAGACCCAGTACTTC